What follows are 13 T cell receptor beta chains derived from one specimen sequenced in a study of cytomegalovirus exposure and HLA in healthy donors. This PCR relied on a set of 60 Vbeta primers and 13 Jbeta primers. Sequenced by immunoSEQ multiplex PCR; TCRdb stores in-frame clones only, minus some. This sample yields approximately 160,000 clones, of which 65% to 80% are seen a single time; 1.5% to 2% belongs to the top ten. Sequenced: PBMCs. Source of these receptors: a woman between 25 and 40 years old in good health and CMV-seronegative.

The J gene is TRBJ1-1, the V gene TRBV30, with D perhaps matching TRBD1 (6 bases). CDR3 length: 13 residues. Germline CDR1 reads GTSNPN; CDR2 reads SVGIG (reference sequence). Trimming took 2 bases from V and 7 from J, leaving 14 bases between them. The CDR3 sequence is CAWSPDRMGEAFF. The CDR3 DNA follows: TGTGCCTGGAGTCCCGACAGGATGGGTGAAGCTTTCTTT.

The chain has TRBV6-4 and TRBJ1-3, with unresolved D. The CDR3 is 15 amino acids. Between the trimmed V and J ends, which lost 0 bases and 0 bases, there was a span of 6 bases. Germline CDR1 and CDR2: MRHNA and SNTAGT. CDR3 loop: CASSDSVFSGNTIYF. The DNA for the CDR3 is TGTGCCAGCAGTGACTCTGTCTTCTCTGGAAACACCATATATTTT.

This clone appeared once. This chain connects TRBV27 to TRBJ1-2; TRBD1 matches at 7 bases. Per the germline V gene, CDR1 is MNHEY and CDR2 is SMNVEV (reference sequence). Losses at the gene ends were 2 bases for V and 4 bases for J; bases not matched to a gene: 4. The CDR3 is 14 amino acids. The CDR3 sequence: CASSLSQGGYGYTF. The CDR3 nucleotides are TGTGCCAGCAGTTTAAGCCAGGGGGGCTATGGCTACACCTTC.

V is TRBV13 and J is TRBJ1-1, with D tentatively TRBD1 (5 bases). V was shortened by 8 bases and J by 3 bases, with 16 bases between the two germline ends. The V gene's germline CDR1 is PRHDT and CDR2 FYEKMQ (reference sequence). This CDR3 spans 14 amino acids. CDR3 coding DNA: TGTGCCAGCCTTTTGGGGCAGCGTTACACTGAAGCTTTCTTT. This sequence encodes CASLLGQRYTEAFF.

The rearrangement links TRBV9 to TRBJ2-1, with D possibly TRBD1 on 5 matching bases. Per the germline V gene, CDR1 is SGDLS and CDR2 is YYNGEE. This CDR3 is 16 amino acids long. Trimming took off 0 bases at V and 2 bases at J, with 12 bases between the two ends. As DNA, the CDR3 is TGTGCCAGCAGCGTAGTTCTGGGGCGGCCCTACAATGAGCAGTTCTTC. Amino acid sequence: CASSVVLGRPYNEQFF.

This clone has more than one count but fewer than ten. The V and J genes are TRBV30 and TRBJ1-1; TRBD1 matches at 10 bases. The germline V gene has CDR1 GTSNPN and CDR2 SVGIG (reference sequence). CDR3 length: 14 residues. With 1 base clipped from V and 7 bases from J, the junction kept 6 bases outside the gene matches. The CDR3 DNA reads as TGTGCCTGGAGTGGCCAGACAGGGGGCGTTGAAGCTTTCTTT. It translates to CAWSGQTGGVEAFF. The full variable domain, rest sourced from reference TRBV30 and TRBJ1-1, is SQTIHQWPATLVQPVGSPLSLECTVEGTSNPNLYWYRQAAGRGLQLLFYSVGIGQISSEVPQNLSASRPQDRQFILSSKKLLLSDSGFYLCAWSGQTGGVEAFFGQGTRLTVV.

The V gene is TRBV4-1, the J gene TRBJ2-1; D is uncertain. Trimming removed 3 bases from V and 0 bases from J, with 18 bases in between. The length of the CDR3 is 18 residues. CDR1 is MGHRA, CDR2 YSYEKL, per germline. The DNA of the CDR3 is TGCGCCAGCAGCCACAAACTGACACCTTTGAGCTCCTACAATGAGCAGTTCTTC. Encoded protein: CASSHKLTPLSSYNEQFF.

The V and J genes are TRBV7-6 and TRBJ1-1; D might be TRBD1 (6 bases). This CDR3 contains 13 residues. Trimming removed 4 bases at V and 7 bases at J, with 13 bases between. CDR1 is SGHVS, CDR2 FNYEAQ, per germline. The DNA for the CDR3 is TGTGCCAGCAGCTCCCTGAACAGGGTTGAAGCTTTCTTT. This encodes CASSSLNRVEAFF.

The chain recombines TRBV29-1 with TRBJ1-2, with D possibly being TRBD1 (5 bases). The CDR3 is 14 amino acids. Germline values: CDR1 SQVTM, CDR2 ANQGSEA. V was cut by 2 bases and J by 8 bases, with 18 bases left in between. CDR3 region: CSVEKDTRSIGYTF. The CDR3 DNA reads TGCAGCGTTGAAAAGGACACGCGGTCAATAGGCTACACCTTC.

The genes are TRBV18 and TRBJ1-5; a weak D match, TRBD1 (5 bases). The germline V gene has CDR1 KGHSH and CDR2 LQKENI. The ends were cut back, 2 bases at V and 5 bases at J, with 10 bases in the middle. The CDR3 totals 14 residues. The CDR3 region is CASSPKGHDQPQHF. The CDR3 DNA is TGTGCCAGCTCACCAAAGGGGCACGATCAGCCCCAGCATTTT.

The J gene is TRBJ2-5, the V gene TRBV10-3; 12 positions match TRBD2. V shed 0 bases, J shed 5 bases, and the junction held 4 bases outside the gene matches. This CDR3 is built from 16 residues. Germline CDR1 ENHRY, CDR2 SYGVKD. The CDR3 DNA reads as TGTGCCATCAGTGAGTCCAGGACTAGCGGGACGGAGACCCAGTACTTC. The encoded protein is CAISESRTSGTETQYF.

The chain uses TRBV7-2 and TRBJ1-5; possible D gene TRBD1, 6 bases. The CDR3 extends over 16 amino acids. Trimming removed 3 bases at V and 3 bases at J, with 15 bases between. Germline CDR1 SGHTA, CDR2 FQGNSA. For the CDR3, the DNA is TGTGCCAGCAGCTTGTCGGGGGGCCTTTACAATCAGCCCCAGCATTTT. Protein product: CASSLSGGLYNQPQHF. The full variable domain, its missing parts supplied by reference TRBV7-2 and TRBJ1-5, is GAGVSQSPSNKVTEKGKDVELRCDPISGHTALYWYRQSLGQGLEFLIYFQGNSAPDKSGLPSDRFSAERTGGSVSTLTIQRTQQEDSAVYLCASSLSGGLYNQPQHFGDGTRLSIL.

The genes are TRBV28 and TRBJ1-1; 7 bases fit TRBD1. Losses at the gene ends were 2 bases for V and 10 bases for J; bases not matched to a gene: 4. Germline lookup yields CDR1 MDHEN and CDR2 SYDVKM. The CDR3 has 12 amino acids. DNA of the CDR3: TGTGCCAGCAGTTTAAGACAGGGTAGAGCTTTCTTT. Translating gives CASSLRQGRAFF.